One and the same sample provided the 4 T cell receptor beta chains below, sequenced in a study of T-cell memory formation after mild COVID-19. TCRdb re-derived calls from the 5' RACE reads in MiXCR, one entry per CDR3 protein. This table holds about 310,000 distinct CDR3 sequences, roughly 15% found once. The specimen was PBMCs or a T cell subset sorted from them (not recorded which). These TCRs come from a man between 18 and 35 years old who had mild COVID-19 (a few samples of this study predate the infection). Cell type and time point are not known.

In this sample, this clonotype turned up a few times. The chain combines TRBV28 with TRBJ2-7; no firm D call. V was cut by 6 bases and J by 0 bases, with 9 bases left in between. The V gene's germline CDR1 is MDHEN and CDR2 SYDVKM. The length of the CDR3 is 13 residues. CDR3 DNA sequence: TGTGCCAGCAGGGCGGCGAGCTCCTACGAGCAGTACGTC. This translates into CASRAASSYEQYV.

This clonotype turned up a few times. This chain connects TRBV10-3 to TRBJ2-7; D possibly corresponds to TRBD1 (5 bases). The CDR3 sequence is 12 residues long. V gave up 3 bases and J gave up 4 bases, with 7 bases separating them. Looked up from germline, CDR1 is ENHRY and CDR2 is SYGVKD. DNA for the CDR3: TGTGCCATCAGTGAACAGGCTTACGAGCAGTACTTC. It codes for CAISEQAYEQYF.

The chain recombines TRBV7-9 with TRBJ1-2; D remains unclear. The V gene lost 1 base and the J gene lost 7 bases, with 22 bases spanning the gap. CDR1 SEHNR and CDR2 FQNEAQ come from the germline V gene (reference sequence). The CDR3 totals 17 residues. CDR3 DNA sequence: TGTGCCAGCAGCTTAGACGGAAGCCTAACGGACCTTCGTGGCTACACCTTC. Encoded protein: CASSLDGSLTDLRGYTF.

In this sample, this clonotype turned up a few times. The chain combines TRBV9 with TRBJ1-2, with D hard to call. V was cut by 4 bases and J by 0 bases, with 13 bases left in between. Germline V gene data show CDR1 as SGDLS and CDR2 as YYNGEE. There are 15 residues in the CDR3. The CDR3 bases are TGTGCCAGCAGCCCCGACATGGACCCTAACTATGGCTACACCTTC. It codes for CASSPDMDPNYGYTF. Full variable domain (missing parts from reference TRBV9 and TRBJ1-2): DSGVTQTPKHLITATGQRVTLRCSPRSGDLSVYWYQQSLDQGLQFLIQYYNGEERAKGNILERFSAQQFPDLHSELNLSSLELGDSALYFCASSPDMDPNYGYTFGSGTRLTVV.